This passage covers 22 T cell receptor beta chains from one sample sequenced in a study of cytomegalovirus exposure and HLA in healthy donors. Primers for the PCR totalled 60 Vbeta and 13 Jbeta. Sequenced by immunoSEQ multiplex PCR; TCRdb stores in-frame clones only, minus some. The table has about 130,000 clones, 75% to 85% seen once; the top ten hold 1%. The sequencing sample was made of PBMCs. Source of these receptors: a man aged 40-55 years in good health and CMV-seronegative.

The chain combines TRBV30 with TRBJ1-2; 9 bases line up with TRBD1. This CDR3 has 14 residues. Germline values: CDR1 GTSNPN, CDR2 SVGIG (reference sequence). V shed 3 bases and J 5 bases; nucleotides not matched to a gene: 7. In DNA form, the CDR3 reads TGTGCCTGGAGACGGACAGGGGCGTCATATGGCTACACCTTC. This codes for CAWRRTGASYGYTF.

The chain recombines TRBV5-6 with TRBJ2-5; D perhaps matches TRBD2 (5 bases). Germline lookup yields CDR1 SGHDT and CDR2 YYEEEE. With 2 bases removed from V and 4 bases from J, the gap between germline ends came to 15 bases. CDR3 length equals 15 residues. CDR3 DNA sequence: TGTGCCAGCAGCTTTGGGAGAATCAGGCCAGAGACCCAGTACTTC. Protein product: CASSFGRIRPETQYF.

This clone was observed once. This chain uses TRBV19 with TRBJ2-1, with 7 bases lining up with TRBD1. Trimming at V came to 5 bases and at J to 0 bases, leaving 7 bases not matched to a gene. Germline values: CDR1 LNHDA, CDR2 SQIVND (reference sequence). The CDR3 is 16 residues long. CDR3 nucleotides: TGTGCCAGTAGTGAAATACAGGGGATCTCCTACAATGAGCAGTTCTTC. This sequence encodes CASSEIQGISYNEQFF.

The genes are TRBV5-8 and TRBJ1-4; a weak D match, TRBD1 (5 bases). Trimming left V 0 bases short and J 7 bases short, with 19 bases between. The CDR3 is made up of 17 amino acids. Germline V gives CDR1 SGHTS, CDR2 YDEGEE. CDR3 DNA: TGTGCCAGCAGCTTGGGGGTCTCGGCAGGGCAGGGTGAAAAACTGTTTTTT. Its translation: CASSLGVSAGQGEKLFF.

The genes are TRBV28 and TRBJ2-5; possibly TRBD2 for D (6 bases). V gave up 3 bases and J gave up 1 base, with 6 bases separating them. Germline loops: CDR1 MDHEN, CDR2 SYDVKM. The CDR3 runs 13 residues. The CDR3 DNA follows: TGTGCCAGCAGTTTGGAGGGCCAAGAGACCCAGTACTTC. Translating it yields CASSLEGQETQYF.

V and J are TRBV18 and TRBJ2-7; 11 bases align to TRBD1. Per the germline V gene, CDR1 is KGHSH and CDR2 is LQKENI. After removal of 2 bases from V and 3 bases from J, the junction contained 3 bases not matched to a gene. The CDR3 totals 15 residues. CDR3 region: CASSPAGQGGYEQYF. For the CDR3, the DNA is TGTGCCAGCTCACCAGCGGGACAGGGGGGCTACGAGCAGTACTTC.

The CDR3 region is CASSPGTGGTANTGELFF. CDR3 sequence (DNA): TGCGCCAGCAGCCCGGGGACAGGGGGCACCGCGAACACCGGGGAGCTGTTTTTT. V is TRBV5-1 and J is TRBJ2-2, with 12 bases identical to TRBD1. Germline CDR1 is SGHRS and CDR2 is YFSETQ. V gave up 4 bases and J gave up 0 bases; unmatched junction bases: 7. The CDR3 has 18 amino acids.

In this sample, this clone turned up a few times. The V gene is TRBV18, the J gene TRBJ2-2, with TRBD1 as a possible D gene (6 bases). Trimming shortened V by 1 base and J by 2 bases, and 8 bases separated the two germline ends. Germline loops: CDR1 KGHSH, CDR2 LQKENI. The CDR3 extends over 15 amino acids. Here the CDR3 DNA reads TGTGCCAGCTCACCACTACAGGGCAACACCGGGGAGCTGTTTTTT. It translates to CASSPLQGNTGELFF.

This rearrangement joins TRBV28 to TRBJ1-2; D call uncertain. The CDR3 covers 14 residues. Per germline, CDR1 MDHEN and CDR2 SYDVKM. Trimming shortened V by 3 bases and J by 5 bases, and 13 bases separated the two germline ends. For the CDR3, the DNA is TGTGCCAGCAGTTTTAGCGGCAGTCAATATGGCTACACCTTC. It yields the protein CASSFSGSQYGYTF.

The genes are TRBV7-6 and TRBJ2-2; a weak D match, TRBD2 (6 bases). The germline V and J ends were trimmed by 3 bases and 7 bases, with 15 bases remaining between them. From germline, CDR1 is SGHVS and CDR2 FNYEAQ. The CDR3 has 15 residues. CDR3: CASSFSESGVGELFF. The DNA for the CDR3 is TGTGCCAGCAGCTTCTCTGAATCGGGGGTCGGGGAGCTGTTTTTT. Full variable domain (remainder filled in from reference TRBV7-6 and TRBJ2-2): GAGVSQSPRYKVTKRGQDVALRCDPISGHVSLYWYRQALGQGPEFLTYFNYEAQQDKSGLPNDRFSAERPEGSISTLTIQRTEQRDSAMYRCASSFSESGVGELFFGEGSRLTVL.

The CDR3 DNA reads TGTGCCAGCAGCGACCGACTAGCGGGACAAGAGACCCAGTACTTC. Its translation: CASSDRLAGQETQYF. V is TRBV5-4 and J is TRBJ2-5; 11 bases line up with TRBD2. V shed 4 bases, J shed 2 bases, and the junction held 4 bases outside the gene matches. Germline assignment: CDR1 SGHNT and CDR2 YYREEE (reference sequence). The length of the CDR3 is 15 residues.

This sequence joins TRBV4-1 and TRBJ1-6, with 9 bases aligning to TRBD1. The V gene end was trimmed by 4 bases and the J gene end by 8 bases; junction bases not matched to a gene: 6. The V gene's germline CDR1 is MGHRA and CDR2 YSYEKL. The CDR3 runs to 15 residues. The CDR3 region is CASSPGQGNDSPLHF. The CDR3, as DNA: TGCGCCAGCAGCCCGGGACAGGGTAACGATTCACCCCTCCACTTT.

V and J are TRBV2 and TRBJ2-5; TRBD1 is a possible D gene (5 bases). Trimming pared 4 bases from V and 4 bases from J, leaving 13 bases between. Germline-derived CDR1 and CDR2 are SNHLY and FYNNEI. The CDR3 contains 14 residues. CDR3 sequence (DNA): TGTGCCAGCAGTGGACCGGACACCCCAGAGACCCAGTACTTC. The encoded protein is CASSGPDTPETQYF.

The V gene is TRBV18, the J gene TRBJ2-2; 7 bases match TRBD1. In germline, CDR1 is KGHSH, CDR2 LQKENI. The CDR3 is 15 residues long. The trim removed 5 bases at V and 2 bases at J, leaving 5 bases unmatched. CDR3 DNA sequence: TGTGCCAGCTCAGGACAGGACCCAAACACCGGGGAGCTGTTTTTT. This gives the protein CASSGQDPNTGELFF.

This clone was detected only a few times. The gene calls are TRBV7-2 and TRBJ2-4; D might be TRBD2 (6 bases). The CDR3 spans 15 residues. Germline-derived CDR1 and CDR2 are SGHTA and FQGNSA. The V gene lost 1 base and the J gene lost 7 bases, with 14 bases spanning the gap. DNA for the CDR3: TGTGCCAGCAGCTTAGATGGTGGACTATGGAACATTCAGTACTTC. Amino acids: CASSLDGGLWNIQYF.

The chain recombines TRBV4-2 with TRBJ2-7, with D unresolved. Per germline, CDR1 LGHNA and CDR2 YNFKEQ. The CDR3 runs 13 residues. The V end was cut by 4 bases, the J end by 4 bases, with 11 bases between. CDR3 nucleotide sequence: TGTGCCAGCAGCCGAGGCGTAAATTACGAGCAGTACTTC. It codes for CASSRGVNYEQYF.

The rearrangement joins TRBV6-6 to TRBJ1-5, with a tentative D call TRBD1 (6 bases). This CDR3 spans 16 amino acids. Germline assignment: CDR1 MNHNY and CDR2 SVGAGI (reference sequence). The germline V and J ends were trimmed by 6 bases and 4 bases, with 19 bases remaining between them. Here the CDR3 reads CASSPIRTVPNQPQHF. The CDR3 DNA is TGTGCCAGCAGCCCAATCCGGACAGTGCCGAATCAGCCCCAGCATTTT.

The chain combines TRBV27 with TRBJ1-1, with D possibly matching TRBD1 (5 bases). CDR1 and CDR2 (germline): MNHEY, SMNVEV (reference sequence). The CDR3 sequence is 16 residues long. V lost 7 bases to trimming and J lost 3 bases, with 21 bases between them. The CDR3 DNA reads TGTGCCAGCAAGTTGGGGCTGGGATTTGAGGACACTGAAGCTTTCTTT. It encodes CASKLGLGFEDTEAFF.

The chain couples TRBV10-3 to TRBJ2-5, with D tentatively TRBD2 (6 bases). CDR1 is ENHRY, CDR2 SYGVKD, per germline. The CDR3 has 12 amino acids. The V end was cut by 10 bases, the J end by 3 bases, with 12 bases between. CDR3 residues: CASGTVKETQYF. DNA for the CDR3: TGTGCCAGTGGGACTGTGAAAGAGACCCAGTACTTC.

This clone was picked up one time. The CDR3 coding sequence is TGTGCCAGCAGACCGGGACAGCCCTCCTACGAGCAGTACTTC. Translation: CASRPGQPSYEQYF. This sequence joins TRBV27 and TRBJ2-7; 7 bases fit TRBD1. This CDR3 has 14 amino acids. V shed 6 bases, J shed 0 bases, and the junction held 5 bases outside the gene matches. Per germline, CDR1 MNHEY and CDR2 SMNVEV (reference sequence).

The J gene is TRBJ2-5, the V gene TRBV2; TRBD2 is a possible D gene (6 bases). This CDR3 has 14 amino acids. Per the germline V gene, CDR1 is SNHLY and CDR2 is FYNNEI. V shed 8 bases and J shed 4 bases, with 17 bases lying between them. Here the CDR3 reads CASGGTARGETQYF. Here the CDR3 DNA reads TGTGCCAGCGGGGGGACCGCCCGGGGAGAGACCCAGTACTTC.

This chain joins TRBV7-8 and TRBJ1-5, with a tentative D call TRBD1 (5 bases). The germline V gene encodes CDR1 SGHVS and CDR2 FQNEAQ. V was trimmed by 1 base and J by 7 bases, leaving 14 bases between them. The CDR3 is 15 residues long. The CDR3 protein is CASSLVSGVHQPQHF. As DNA, the CDR3 is TGTGCCAGCAGCTTAGTATCGGGGGTACACCAGCCCCAGCATTTT.